This passage covers 7 T cell receptor beta chains from one sample sequenced in a study of blood T cell repertoires in COVID-19 (dated by TCRdb to 2018 to 2020). The library came from the immunoSEQ multiplex PCR assay. In its TCRdb copy, this immuneACCESS table keeps in-frame sequences only and misses some clones. Where compared with another copy, unresolved V genes explain less than half of these, and the others have no known cause. The sample records 100,000 to 150,000 clones, 79% of which are singletons. The top ten constitute roughly 35% of the sample. Specimen: peripheral blood. The source is a man in his forties or fifties with active or convalescent COVID-19.

The gene calls are TRBV19 and TRBJ2-7; D is unresolved. The V end lost 4 bases, the J end lost 7 bases, and 8 bases lay between the germline ends. Germline V lookup: CDR1 LNHDA, CDR2 SQIVND (reference sequence). The CDR3 has 11 residues. In nucleotides, the CDR3 is TGTGCCAGTAGTAACCAGTGGGAGCAGTACTTC. It translates to CASSNQWEQYF.

V gene TRBV10-3 combines with J gene TRBJ1-2, with D tentatively TRBD1 (6 bases). The CDR3 runs to 15 residues. Per the germline V gene, CDR1 is ENHRY and CDR2 is SYGVKD. Trimming removed 6 bases at V and 7 bases at J, with 21 bases between. CDR3 loop: CAIRSDRSPSSGYTF. The CDR3 DNA reads as TGTGCCATCAGGTCGGACAGATCTCCGTCGTCTGGCTACACCTTC.

This rearrangement joins TRBV3-1 (or the pseudogene TRBV3-2) to TRBJ2-3; the match to TRBD2 covers 11 bases. CDR3 length equals 17 residues. Germline V CDR1 and CDR2: LGHDT, YNNKEL (reference sequence). J was trimmed by 1 base and V by 3 bases; bases with no gene match: 6. The CDR3 coding sequence is TGTGCCAGCAGCCACTTCCTTAGCGGGGGGGGCACAGATACGCAGTATTTT. Amino acids: CASSHFLSGGGTDTQYF.

The chain uses TRBV5-3 and TRBJ2-7, with D possibly being TRBD1 (6 bases). TRBV5-3 is an ORF; its function is uncertain. The CDR3 runs to 16 residues. Trimming shortened V by 0 bases and J by 6 bases, and 19 bases separated the two germline ends. Here the CDR3 DNA reads TGTGCCAGAAGCTTGGTTGGGGGCAGGGAAAAGGGCGAGCAGTACTTC. This gives the protein CARSLVGGREKGEQYF.

The CDR3 region is CASSQDRGGRANGYTF. CDR3 DNA sequence: TGCGCCAGCAGCCAAGACCGAGGGGGCAGGGCGAATGGCTACACCTTC. The gene calls are TRBV4-3 and TRBJ1-2, with 7 bases aligning to TRBD1. CDR3 length equals 16 residues. The junction had 10 bases not matched to a gene; V was cut back by 0 bases and J by 6 bases. The germline CDR1 and CDR2 sequences are LGHNA and YSLEER.

In this sample, this clone turned up once. The chain recombines TRBV18 with TRBJ1-6; tentative D call: TRBD1 (5 bases). From germline, CDR1 is KGHSH and CDR2 LQKENI. With 2 bases removed from V and 8 bases from J, the gap between germline ends came to 13 bases. The CDR3 contains 15 residues. The CDR3 loop reads CASSPIQQDDSPLHF. CDR3 coding DNA: TGTGCCAGCTCACCAATTCAACAGGACGATTCACCCCTCCACTTT.

The V call is TRBV5-1, the J call TRBJ2-7, with unresolved D. The germline CDR1 and CDR2 sequences are SGHRS and YFSETQ. Trimming removed 4 bases from V and 7 bases from J, with 15 bases in between. This CDR3 is built from 13 residues. The CDR3 reads CASSTSSELEQYF. The CDR3, as DNA: TGCGCCAGCAGCACCTCGTCCGAACTGGAGCAGTACTTC.